The 32 T cell receptor beta chains reported below all come from one sample, sequenced in a study of T cell responses to AZD1222 COVID-19 vaccine. The method was immunoSEQ multiplex PCR; TCRdb's version includes in-frame clones alone and lacks a portion of them. The profile shows some 150,000 clones, 85% to 90% of them singletons. The material was peripheral blood, obtained 28 days after the second AZD1222 dose. The source is an adult who received the AZD1222 COVID-19 vaccine.

The chain has TRBV28 and TRBJ2-1; TRBD1 aligns across 12 bases. Germline CDR1 is MDHEN and CDR2 is SYDVKM. The length of the CDR3 is 16 residues. With V trimmed by 4 bases and J by 4 bases, 5 bases remained unmatched. CDR3 region: CASSSGTGGAYNEQFF. The CDR3 bases are TGTGCCAGCAGTTCCGGGACAGGGGGCGCTTACAATGAGCAGTTCTTC.

A single count supports this clone. The chain couples TRBV29-1 to TRBJ2-5, with 7 nucleotides matching TRBD1. V lost 6 bases to trimming and J lost 3 bases; unmatched junction nucleotides: 7. This CDR3 is built from 13 residues. Germline V gene data show CDR1 as SQVTM and CDR2 as ANQGSEA. The CDR3 reads CSVLGTEKETQYF. CDR3 nucleotides: TGCAGCGTCTTGGGGACAGAGAAAGAGACCCAGTACTTC. The full variable domain, with the rest looked up from reference TRBV29-1 and TRBJ2-5, is SAVISQKPSRDICQRGTSLTIQCQVDSQVTMMFWYRQQPGQSLTLIATANQGSEATYESGFVIDKFPISRPNLTFSTLTVSNMSPEDSSIYLCSVLGTEKETQYFGPGTRLLVL.

The J gene is TRBJ2-1, the V gene TRBV5-1; a weak D match, TRBD1 (6 bases). The germline CDR1 and CDR2 sequences are SGHRS and YFSETQ. CDR3 size: 14 residues. The ends were cut back, 1 base at V and 3 bases at J, with 8 bases in the middle. This CDR3 reads CASSLRGGYNEQFF. The CDR3 bases are TGCGCCAGCAGCTTGCGAGGGGGCTACAATGAGCAGTTCTTC.

This chain joins TRBV18 and TRBJ2-2; no definite D call. Trimming cost V 3 bases and J 0 bases, with 8 bases left between them. Germline V gene data show CDR1 as KGHSH and CDR2 as LQKENI. The CDR3 contains 15 residues. The DNA of the CDR3 is TGTGCCAGCTCACCCCAGGATCCGAACACCGGGGAGCTGTTTTTT. It codes for CASSPQDPNTGELFF.

The gene calls are TRBV7-2 and TRBJ2-5; D might be TRBD2 (6 bases). This CDR3 has 13 residues. Germline assignment: CDR1 SGHTA and CDR2 FQGNSA. The V end lost 4 bases, the J end lost 5 bases, and 11 bases lay between the germline ends. The DNA for the CDR3 is TGTGCCAGCAGCTCCAACCGGGGGGAGACCCAGTACTTC. Amino acids: CASSSNRGETQYF.

The chain is built from TRBV6-6 and TRBJ1-6; 8 bases line up with TRBD1. Germline V gives CDR1 MNHNY, CDR2 SVGAGI (reference sequence). This CDR3 is 18 amino acids long. V shed 5 bases, J shed 7 bases, and the junction held 16 bases outside the gene matches. The chain's CDR3 is CASSRIRPSGGLNSPLHF. CDR3 DNA: TGTGCCAGCAGTCGAATAAGACCCTCAGGGGGCCTGAATTCACCCCTCCACTTT.

The V gene is TRBV5-1, the J gene TRBJ2-7; D perhaps matches TRBD1 (6 bases). Trimming cost V 4 bases and J 3 bases, with 14 bases left between them. CDR3 length: 14 amino acids. Germline loops: CDR1 SGHRS, CDR2 YFSETQ. CDR3 nucleotide sequence: TGCGCCAGCAGCAAGGGACAAGGAGGCTACGAGCAGTACTTC. This gives the protein CASSKGQGGYEQYF.

This rearrangement joins TRBV9 to TRBJ2-5; 15 positions agree with TRBD2. The ends lost 6 bases at V and 5 bases at J; junction bases unmatched: 8. Germline V gene sequence: CDR1 SGDLS, CDR2 YYNGEE. This CDR3 contains 16 residues. CDR3 DNA sequence: TGTGCCAGCACCCGGACTAGCGGGGGGGCCGGCGAGACCCAGTACTTC. Its protein is CASTRTSGGAGETQYF.

This rearrangement joins TRBV9 to TRBJ2-2; possible D gene TRBD2, 6 bases. Germline CDR1 is SGDLS and CDR2 is YYNGEE. V dropped 0 bases and J dropped 6 bases, with 24 bases sitting between them. The CDR3 covers 19 residues. Here the CDR3 DNA reads TGTGCCAGCAGCGTAGCTGGCTTAGCGGCGGGATTTTCCTCCGGGGAGCTGTTTTTT. Translating gives CASSVAGLAAGFSSGELFF.

The CDR3, as DNA: TGTGCCAGCAGCTTTGGACAGTACACTGAAGCTTTCTTT. Translated: CASSFGQYTEAFF. V and J are TRBV7-3 and TRBJ1-1; D perhaps matches TRBD1 (6 bases). The V end was cut by 3 bases, the J end by 3 bases, with 8 bases between. The CDR3 runs 13 residues. CDR1 and CDR2 (germline): SGHTA, FQGTGA.

J is TRBJ1-5 and V is TRBV2, with D possibly TRBD1 on 6 matching bases. The CDR3 length is 11 residues. Germline lookup yields CDR1 SNHLY and CDR2 FYNNEI. Trimming stripped 6 bases from V and 6 bases from J, with 6 bases between. CDR3 amino acids: CASRGAQPQHF. The DNA of the CDR3 is TGTGCCAGCAGGGGGGCTCAGCCCCAGCATTTT.

This clone was seen just once. The chain uses TRBV20-1 and TRBJ1-6; D not resolved. CDR3 length: 15 amino acids. Germline assignment: CDR1 DFQATT and CDR2 SNEGSKA (reference sequence). Trimming removed 4 bases at V and 4 bases at J, with 14 bases between. CDR3 sequence reads: CSAIDPRLYNSPLHF. As DNA, the CDR3 is TGCAGTGCTATTGACCCAAGGTTGTATAATTCACCCCTCCACTTT.

This chain connects TRBV7-2 to TRBJ1-1; 7 bases map to TRBD1. The length of the CDR3 is 14 residues. V shed 1 base, J shed 1 base, and the junction held 0 bases outside the gene matches. Germline values: CDR1 SGHTA, CDR2 FQGNSA. The CDR3 coding sequence is TGTGCCAGCAGCTTAGACAGGGGGAACACTGAAGCTTTCTTT. This translates into CASSLDRGNTEAFF.

The chain's CDR3 is CASSYRGGNQPQHF. The CDR3 nucleotides are TGTGCCAGCAGTTACCGAGGCGGCAATCAGCCCCAGCATTTT. This chain connects TRBV6-6 to TRBJ1-5; D call uncertain. This CDR3 has 14 residues. Germline CDR1 reads MNHNY; CDR2 reads SVGAGI (reference sequence). Trimming removed 2 bases at V and 2 bases at J, with 7 bases between.

The V and J genes are TRBV7-2 and TRBJ2-5; D assignment may be TRBD1 or TRBD2 (6 bases each). V was clipped by 8 bases and J by 3 bases, with 22 bases between them. Germline V lookup: CDR1 SGHTA, CDR2 FQGNSA. This CDR3 is built from 16 residues. As DNA, the CDR3 is TGTGCCAGCTCCTTGGTGGGGGGCTATCCCGAAGAGACCCAGTACTTC. It is translated as CASSLVGGYPEETQYF.

This rearrangement joins TRBV7-2 to TRBJ2-3; D unresolved. V was cut by 2 bases and J by 2 bases, with 8 bases left in between. The CDR3 loop spans 14 amino acids. Germline loops: CDR1 SGHTA, CDR2 FQGNSA. This CDR3 is CASSLRSPTDTQYF. In DNA, the CDR3 is TGTGCCAGCAGCTTACGAAGCCCCACAGATACGCAGTATTTT.

This clone was counted only a few times. V and J are TRBV28 and TRBJ1-1, with D unclear. The CDR3 length is 11 residues. CDR1 is MDHEN, CDR2 SYDVKM, per germline. Trimming left V 5 bases short and J 6 bases short, with 7 bases between. CDR3 sequence reads: CASSGRAEAFF. DNA for the CDR3: TGTGCCAGCAGTGGTAGGGCTGAAGCTTTCTTT.

The rearrangement links TRBV3-1 (or the pseudogene TRBV3-2) to TRBJ2-2; 9 nucleotides agree with TRBD2. With 3 bases clipped from V and 5 bases from J, the junction kept 1 base outside the gene matches. Per germline, CDR1 LGHDT and CDR2 YNNKEL (reference sequence). The CDR3 has 14 amino acids. Here the CDR3 reads CASSQREGTGELFF. The CDR3 DNA reads as TGTGCCAGCAGCCAGCGGGAGGGGACCGGGGAGCTGTTTTTT.

The chain joins TRBV7-2 to TRBJ2-5, with D unclear. Trimming took 2 bases from V and 5 from J, leaving 9 bases between them. The CDR3 has 13 residues. CDR1 is SGHTA, CDR2 FQGNSA, per germline. CDR3 nucleotides: TGTGCCAGCAGCTTATCTCTCGGGGAGACCCAGTACTTC. Amino acids: CASSLSLGETQYF.

This chain joins TRBV24-1 and TRBJ1-2; 7 nucleotides line up with TRBD1. Looked up from germline, CDR1 is KGHDR and CDR2 is SFDVKD. V lost 1 base, J lost 7 bases, and 5 bases stayed unmatched. This CDR3 comprises 14 residues. CDR3 region: CATSDLQGPGGYTF. The CDR3 nucleotides read TGTGCCACCAGTGATTTACAGGGGCCGGGTGGCTACACCTTC.

The chain combines TRBV7-9 with TRBJ1-1; D is uncertain. The CDR3 extends over 14 amino acids. Per germline, CDR1 SEHNR and CDR2 FQNEAQ (reference sequence). V lost 1 base, J lost 5 bases, and 11 bases lay in between. The CDR3 nucleotides are TGTGCCAGCAGCTTAGTAATGGCAGCTACTGAAGCTTTCTTT. It translates to CASSLVMAATEAFF. Variable domain in full (rest from reference TRBV7-9 and TRBJ1-1): DTGVSQNPRHKITKRGQNVTFRCDPISEHNRLYWYRQTLGQGPEFLTYFQNEAQLEKSRLLSDRFSAERPKGSFSTLEIQRTEQGDSAMYLCASSLVMAATEAFFGQGTRLTVV.

The chain uses TRBV4-2 and TRBJ1-2; D is undetermined. Per the germline V gene, CDR1 is LGHNA and CDR2 is YNFKEQ. The CDR3 totals 14 residues. V was shortened by 2 bases and J by 7 bases, with 14 bases between the two germline ends. CDR3 DNA sequence: TGTGCCAGCAGCCAATATAGGGCGCTGAGTGGCTACACCTTC. Encoded protein: CASSQYRALSGYTF.

The chain employs TRBV10-1 and TRBJ2-7, with a possible D match to TRBD1 (5 bases). Germline V gives CDR1 WNHNN, CDR2 SYGVQD (reference sequence). The germline V and J ends were trimmed by 2 bases and 5 bases, with 7 bases remaining between them. The length of the CDR3 is 12 residues. The CDR3 region is CASSERGNEQYF. The CDR3 bases are TGCGCCAGCAGTGAGAGGGGAAACGAGCAGTACTTC.

The chain has TRBV7-9 and TRBJ2-2; 8 bases are a match to TRBD1. The CDR3 is 15 amino acids. Trimming removed 5 bases from V and 3 bases from J; junction bases left unmatched: 5. CDR1 is SEHNR, CDR2 FQNEAQ, per germline (reference sequence). DNA of the CDR3: TGTGCCAGCAGCCGCCAGGGGGCAGACACCGGGGAGCTGTTTTTT. This codes for CASSRQGADTGELFF.

V and J are TRBV9 and TRBJ2-6, with D hard to call. Trimming left V 3 bases short and J 4 bases short, with 17 bases between. The germline CDR1 and CDR2 sequences are SGDLS and YYNGEE. The CDR3 is made up of 17 amino acids. CDR3 bases: TGTGCCAGCAGCGGAGAGCTAAGGGTAAACGGGGCCAACGTCCTGACTTTC. This codes for CASSGELRVNGANVLTF.

With respect to this clone: This is likely a read error, given that the CDR3 carries no conserved phenylalanine or tryptophan at its end. The limits of the CDR3 on the DNA are not certain, so only TCRdb's listed CDR3 is given. The chain joins TRBV2 to TRBJ2-7. Termini included, the CDR3 measures 8 amino acids. CDR1 and CDR2 from the germline V gene are SNHLY and FYNNEI. CDR3 loop: CASSEDLG.

The V and J genes are TRBV6-6 and TRBJ1-2; 7 bases are a match to TRBD1. J lost 2 bases, V lost 5 bases, and 8 bases had no gene match. Germline V gene data show CDR1 as MNHNY and CDR2 as SVGAGI (reference sequence). The CDR3 is made up of 15 amino acids. The CDR3 sequence: CASSTVRGANYGYTF. CDR3 DNA: TGTGCCAGCAGTACGGTCAGGGGGGCGAACTATGGCTACACCTTC.

This chain joins TRBV3-1 (or the pseudogene TRBV3-2) and TRBJ2-1; TRBD2 matches at 11 bases. The V and J ends lost 3 bases and 9 bases, in that order; junction bases with no gene match: 10. Looked up from germline, CDR1 is LGHDT and CDR2 is YNNKEL (reference sequence). The CDR3 spans 16 residues. The CDR3 loop is CASSHLAGGPAGEQFF. DNA for the CDR3: TGTGCCAGCAGCCACTTAGCGGGGGGGCCGGCGGGTGAGCAGTTCTTC.

The chain uses TRBV5-8 and TRBJ1-4; 7 nucleotides match TRBD1. Looked up from germline, CDR1 is SGHTS and CDR2 is YDEGEE. CDR3 length equals 16 residues. Trimming at V came to 4 bases and at J to 5 bases, leaving 11 bases not matched to a gene. CDR3 residues: CASSVWTGRRNEKLFF. The CDR3 DNA is TGTGCCAGCAGCGTGTGGACAGGACGACGAAATGAAAAACTGTTTTTT.

The chain uses TRBV27 and TRBJ2-2; D is unclear. The germline gives CDR1 MNHEY, CDR2 SMNVEV (reference sequence). V was trimmed by 3 bases and J by 1 base, leaving 6 bases between them. CDR3 length: 14 amino acids. The CDR3 loop is CASSFRLNTGELFF. The CDR3 DNA is TGTGCCAGCAGTTTCCGACTGAACACCGGGGAGCTGTTTTTT.

The genes are TRBV30 and TRBJ1-3, with D maybe TRBD1 (5 bases). Germline V gives CDR1 GTSNPN, CDR2 SVGIG (reference sequence). Between the trimmed V and J ends, which lost 5 bases and 4 bases, there was a span of 18 bases. The CDR3 extends over 15 amino acids. The CDR3 DNA reads TGTGCCTGGCGCCAACAGGATCAGCGAGGAAACACCATATATTTT. Translated: CAWRQQDQRGNTIYF.

The chain carries TRBV9 and TRBJ2-3; D not certain. This CDR3 spans 15 amino acids. Trimming removed 6 bases from V and 2 bases from J, with 16 bases in between. CDR1 and CDR2 (germline): SGDLS, YYNGEE. CDR3: CASKKDEAPTDTQYF. In nucleotides, the CDR3 is TGTGCCAGCAAGAAGGATGAGGCCCCCACAGATACGCAGTATTTT.